This TCR beta chain was profiled in a study of beta chain features in type 1 diabetes. In the study overall: The study examined 107,917,701 sorted cells across all samples.

A CD45RO/CCR7/CD25/CD127/CD95/CD27 panel sorted naive, central memory, regulatory and stem cell-like memory CD4+ cells. This clone was detected only a few times. Its cognate antigen is unknown. General observations from the study: TCRB CDR3 length was moderately but significantly reduced in all four CD4+ subsets of Type 1 diabetes patients. HLA effects on TCRB rearrangement stayed unresolved here.

Every isolated RNA sample was fully reverse transcribed, so sequencing captured expressed TCRB transcripts. Here immunoSEQ multiplex PCR was the method, and the copy in TCRdb shows in-frame clones only, minus some. The table records about 170,000 clones, almost 8% of them present only once. The germline V gene encodes CDR1 LNHNV and CDR2 YYDKDF (reference sequence). The V gene lost 2 bases and the J gene lost 4 bases, with 11 bases spanning the gap. The CDR3 spans 14 residues. The chain joins TRBV15 to TRBJ1-2; D might be TRBD1 (5 bases). Sequenced: central memory CD4+ T cells from blood. The receptor comes from a man aged 18 to 35 with type 1 diabetes. CDR3 DNA: TGTGCCACCAGCAGACAGGGTTCGAGCTATGGCTACACCTTC. This gives the protein CATSRQGSSYGYTF.